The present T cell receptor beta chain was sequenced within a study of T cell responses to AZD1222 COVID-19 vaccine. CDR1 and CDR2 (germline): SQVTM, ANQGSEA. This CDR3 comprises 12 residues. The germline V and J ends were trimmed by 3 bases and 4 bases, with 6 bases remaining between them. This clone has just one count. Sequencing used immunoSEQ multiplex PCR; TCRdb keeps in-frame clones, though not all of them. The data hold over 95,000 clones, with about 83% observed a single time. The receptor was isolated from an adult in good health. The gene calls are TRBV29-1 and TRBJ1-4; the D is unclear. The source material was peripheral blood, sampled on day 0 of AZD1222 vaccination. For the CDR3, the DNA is TGCAGCGTTGACTGGGGTAATGAAAAACTGTTTTTT. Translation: CSVDWGNEKLFF. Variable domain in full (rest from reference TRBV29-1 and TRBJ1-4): SAVISQKPSRDICQRGTSLTIQCQVDSQVTMMFWYRQQPGQSLTLIATANQGSEATYESGFVIDKFPISRPNLTFSTLTVSNMSPEDSSIYLCSVDWGNEKLFFGSGTQLSVL.